This TCR beta chain was recorded in a study of T cells in Graves' hyperthyroidism and ophthalmopathy. This clonotype was detected many times. V was pared by 7 bases and J by 8 bases, with 7 bases of the junction left unmatched. The CDR3 totals 14 residues. CDR1 SNHLY and CDR2 FYNNEI come from the germline V gene. The CDR3 regions of TCR beta were amplified from RNA transcripts. HTBI primers drove first-round RT-PCR of the TCR CDR3. TCRdb called the multiplex PCR reads again in MiXCR, with one record for every CDR3 protein. The data show roughly 420,000 distinct CDR3 sequences, roughly an eighth seen once. Diagnostic assessment was based on clinical symptoms, serum thyroxine and TRAb, thyroid ultrasound and orbital computed tomography.

Sequencing used blood. The rearrangement links TRBV2 to TRBJ2-1, with 11 nucleotides matching TRBD1. This TCR was recovered from a woman aged 18-30 years with Graves' hyperthyroidism. DNA for the CDR3: TGTGCCAGCATATGGACAGGGGGCGGGGATGAGCAGTTCTTC. Translated: CASIWTGGGDEQFF.